This T cell receptor (beta chain) emerged from a study of CD8+ T cells in alopecia areata. On the study more broadly: Patients received oral tofacitinib, 5 to 10 mg twice daily, for moderate-to-severe alopecia areata. Regarding the study as a whole: In lesional scalp, particularly from alopecia totalis/universalis, clonality was higher than in normal scalp. Scalp clonality, along with expanded CD8+ clones among the top 100, was significantly decreased by tofacitinib.

Only a few counts were recorded for this clone. The antigen remains unidentified. This CDR3 region has 19 residues. Germline lookup yields CDR1 SGHVS and CDR2 FQNEAQ. V lost 4 bases and J 0 bases, leaving 25 bases between the germline ends. cDNA prepared by RNA extraction and subsequent reverse transcription served as the template for sequencing. Assay used: immunoSEQ multiplex PCR; TCRdb lists only in-frame clones, some missing. The sample holds 15,000 to 20,000 clones, 59% seen once. The sample's treatment: oral pan-JAK inhibitor, 5-10 mg twice daily. Patients with alopecia areata provided lesional scalp punch biopsies as well as peripheral blood.

This specimen consisted of skin, obtained at week 4, from a patient treated with tofacitinib. The V gene is TRBV7-8, the J gene TRBJ2-7; D remains unclear. The TCR comes from a human donor with alopecia areata. The CDR3, as DNA: TGTGCCAGCAGCTCAAAATCCCGACCCCCGATTAATCCCTCCTACGAGCAGTACTTC. It encodes CASSSKSRPPINPSYEQYF.